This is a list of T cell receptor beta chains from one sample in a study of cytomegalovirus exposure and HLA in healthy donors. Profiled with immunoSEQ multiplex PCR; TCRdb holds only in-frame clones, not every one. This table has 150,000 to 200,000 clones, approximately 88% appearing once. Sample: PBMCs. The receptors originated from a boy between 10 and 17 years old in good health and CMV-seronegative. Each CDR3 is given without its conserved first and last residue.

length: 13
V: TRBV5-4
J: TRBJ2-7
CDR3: ASSWRTSGKSEQY

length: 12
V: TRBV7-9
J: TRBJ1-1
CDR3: ASSLNQGNTEAF

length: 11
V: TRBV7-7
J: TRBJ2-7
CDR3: ASSLVEGHEQY

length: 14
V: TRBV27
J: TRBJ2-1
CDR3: ASNLQGAAAYNEQF

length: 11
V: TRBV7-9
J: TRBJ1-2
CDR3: ASSHRWDYGYT

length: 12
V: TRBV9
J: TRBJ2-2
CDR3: ASSVGGNTGELF

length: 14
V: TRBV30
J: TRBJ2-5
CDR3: AWSVAGGPLQETQY

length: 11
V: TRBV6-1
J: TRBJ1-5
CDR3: ASWGQGNQPQH

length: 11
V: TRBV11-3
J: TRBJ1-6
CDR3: ASSLGFGSPLH

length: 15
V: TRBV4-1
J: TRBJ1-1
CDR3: ASSQAYLHGKSTEAF

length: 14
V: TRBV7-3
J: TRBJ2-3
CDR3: ASSLIARQTTDTQY

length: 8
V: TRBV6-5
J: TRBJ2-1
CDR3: ASGGGEQF

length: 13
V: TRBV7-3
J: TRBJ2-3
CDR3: ASSLSTGGLGTQY

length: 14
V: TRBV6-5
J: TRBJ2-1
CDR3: ASSYSLALSYNEQF

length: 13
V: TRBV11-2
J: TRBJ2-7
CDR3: ASSGGWELYYEQY

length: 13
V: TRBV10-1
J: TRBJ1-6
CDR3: ASSDGGTANSPLH

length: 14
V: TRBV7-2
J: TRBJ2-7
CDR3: ASSFTSGRGTYEQY

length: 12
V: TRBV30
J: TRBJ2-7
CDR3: AWSADRKSGEQY

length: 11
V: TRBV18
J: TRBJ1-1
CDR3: ASSPSSTTEAF

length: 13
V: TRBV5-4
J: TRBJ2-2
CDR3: ASSSMTVNTGELF

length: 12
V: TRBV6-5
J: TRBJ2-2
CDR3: ASSYSFASGELF

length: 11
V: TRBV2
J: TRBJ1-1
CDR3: ASTVGRSTEAF

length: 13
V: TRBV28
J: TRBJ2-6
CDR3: ASSFSGSGANVLT

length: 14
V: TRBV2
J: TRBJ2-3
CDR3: ASEKSGGRVTDTQY

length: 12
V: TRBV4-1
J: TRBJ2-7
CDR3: ASSQGTGTYEQY

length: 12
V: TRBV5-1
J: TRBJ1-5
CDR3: ASSSDGNNQPQH

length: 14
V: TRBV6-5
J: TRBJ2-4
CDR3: ASSYRSGRGKNIQY

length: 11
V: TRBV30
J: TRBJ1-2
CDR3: AWRGTGEDGYT

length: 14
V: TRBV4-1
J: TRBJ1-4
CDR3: ASSQEIGTSDEKLF

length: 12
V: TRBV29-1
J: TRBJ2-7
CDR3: SVTSGLPPYEQY

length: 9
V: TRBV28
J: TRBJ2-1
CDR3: ASSPYNEQF

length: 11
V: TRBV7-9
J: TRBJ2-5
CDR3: ASSLATQETQY